The T cell receptor (beta chain) under discussion was sequenced for a study of glioma-infiltrating T cells. Amplification of TCR alpha and beta CDR3 regions from RNA used iRepertoire nested multiplex PCR. TCRdb ran MiXCR on the multiplex PCR reads and lists one entry per CDR3 protein. The table shows 93,000 or so distinct CDR3 sequences, with about 30% occurring only once. Trimming stripped 5 bases from V and 4 bases from J, with 17 bases between. Germline-derived CDR1 and CDR2 are SNHLY and FYNNEI. CDR3 length equals 15 residues. This clonotype was seen a handful of times. This chain joins TRBV2 and TRBJ2-5, with a possible D match to TRBD2 (6 bases). The sample was glioma tissue, nonneoplastic brain tissue, or PBMCs (not recorded which). This TCR was sampled from a human donor with low-grade glioma or glioblastoma, undergoing nonglioma brain surgery, or in good health (not recorded which). The DNA of the CDR3 is TGTGCCAGCAGTCCCGGGACTTCTAGCACAGAGACCCAGTACTTC. Translating it yields CASSPGTSSTETQYF.